A selection of T cell receptor beta chains follows, all from one sample in a study of vaccination and CD4 T cells after COVID-19. No antigen has been identified for these receptors. TCRdb reanalysed the PCR reads using MiXCR and keeps one entry per CDR3 protein. This sample yields just over 15,000 distinct CDR3 sequences, of which about 38% are seen a single time; 20% belongs to the top ten. The specimen sequenced was cultured CD4+ T cells from blood. The source of these receptors is a human donor with COVID-19. Both conserved end residues are part of each CDR3. The D gene is left open where the match is weak. Rows give clone size only sometimes, using once, few, many, or a class for an expanded clone.

j_call: TRBJ2-3; clone_size: NA; d_call: TRBD2; v_call: TRBV6-5; cdr3_nt: TGTGCCAGCAGTTACGGGGAGGGGTGGGGCACAGATACGCAGTATTTT; cdr3_aa: CASSYGEGWGTDTQYF
j_call: TRBJ2-5; clone_size: few; d_call: NA; v_call: TRBV7-2; cdr3_nt: TGTGCCAGCAGCCTGGGACTTGGAAAGACCCAGTACTTC; cdr3_aa: CASSLGLGKTQYF
j_call: TRBJ1-2; clone_size: NA; d_call: NA; v_call: TRBV7-6; cdr3_nt: TGTGCCAGCAGTCCTCAGGCTTCTAACTATGGCTACACCTTC; cdr3_aa: CASSPQASNYGYTF
j_call: TRBJ2-3; clone_size: few; d_call: TRBD2; v_call: TRBV15; cdr3_nt: TGTGCCACCAGCACCCGACTAGCTATCACAGATACGCAGTATTTT; cdr3_aa: CATSTRLAITDTQYF
j_call: TRBJ1-2; clone_size: NA; d_call: NA; v_call: TRBV25-1; cdr3_nt: TGTGCCAGCAGTGAATCCGGGGCAACTAACTATGGCTACACCTTC; cdr3_aa: CASSESGATNYGYTF
j_call: TRBJ1-6; clone_size: few; d_call: TRBD1; v_call: TRBV6-4; cdr3_nt: TGTGCCAGCAGCCGGGACAGTCTATTTTCACCCCTCCACTTT; cdr3_aa: CASSRDSLFSPLHF
j_call: TRBJ1-5; clone_size: NA; d_call: TRBD1; v_call: TRBV6-1; cdr3_nt: TGTGCCAGCAGACTAAGACAGGGCTACAATCAGCCCCAGCATTTT; cdr3_aa: CASRLRQGYNQPQHF
j_call: TRBJ2-7; clone_size: NA; d_call: TRBD1; v_call: TRBV7-2; cdr3_nt: TGTGCCAGCAGGCCCGGGACAGGCTCCGAGCAGTACTTC; cdr3_aa: CASRPGTGSEQYF
j_call: TRBJ1-4; clone_size: once; d_call: NA; v_call: TRBV7-9; cdr3_nt: TGTGCCAGCAGCTTGCGGATCGGGGAAAAACTGTTTTTT; cdr3_aa: CASSLRIGEKLFF
j_call: TRBJ2-6; clone_size: few; d_call: NA; v_call: TRBV11-3; cdr3_nt: TGTGCCAGCAGCTGGAGTTCAGGGACAGGGGCCAACGTCCTGACTTTC; cdr3_aa: CASSWSSGTGANVLTF
j_call: TRBJ2-2; clone_size: NA; d_call: TRBD1; v_call: TRBV2; cdr3_nt: TGTGCCAGCACTTTGACAGGGTCGGTCGGGGAGCTGTTTTTT; cdr3_aa: CASTLTGSVGELFF
j_call: TRBJ1-2; clone_size: NA; d_call: NA; v_call: TRBV20-1; cdr3_nt: TGCAGTGCGGTGGTTGGGGGCGCCTTGAATGGCTACACCTTC; cdr3_aa: CSAVVGGALNGYTF
j_call: TRBJ2-3; clone_size: medium-sized; d_call: NA; v_call: TRBV9; cdr3_nt: TGTGCCAGCAGCACCATGGGGGGACGCACAGATACGCAGTATTTT; cdr3_aa: CASSTMGGRTDTQYF
j_call: TRBJ1-2; clone_size: few; d_call: NA; v_call: TRBV19; cdr3_nt: TGTGCCAGTAGGGACAAAATCTATGGCTACACCTTC; cdr3_aa: CASRDKIYGYTF
j_call: TRBJ2-5; clone_size: NA; d_call: NA; v_call: TRBV5-1; cdr3_nt: TGCGCCAGCAGCTTGAATTCTGGGCTGGAGACCCAGTACTTC; cdr3_aa: CASSLNSGLETQYF
j_call: TRBJ1-3; clone_size: few; d_call: NA; v_call: TRBV19; cdr3_nt: TGTGCCAGTAGTACGGGTGCTGGAAACACCATATATTTT; cdr3_aa: CASSTGAGNTIYF
j_call: TRBJ1-2; clone_size: NA; d_call: NA; v_call: TRBV6-2/TRBV6-3; cdr3_nt: TGTGCCAGCAGATACGACGGTGTTATCTATGGCTACACCTTC; cdr3_aa: CASRYDGVIYGYTF
j_call: TRBJ2-5; clone_size: NA; d_call: NA; v_call: TRBV12-3/TRBV12-4; cdr3_nt: TGTGCCAGCAGTTTGTTCCAAGAGACCCAGTACTTC; cdr3_aa: CASSLFQETQYF
j_call: TRBJ1-2; clone_size: NA; d_call: NA; v_call: TRBV6-5; cdr3_nt: TGTGCCAGCAGTTACGGGGGGGGAAAGGACAGAACCTATCGCTACACCTTC; cdr3_aa: CASSYGGGKDRTYRYTF
j_call: TRBJ2-7; clone_size: few; d_call: NA; v_call: TRBV2; cdr3_nt: TGTGCCAGCAGGGTAACCTACGAGCAGTACTTC; cdr3_aa: CASRVTYEQYF
j_call: TRBJ2-3; clone_size: few; d_call: TRBD2; v_call: TRBV7-6; cdr3_nt: TGTGCCAGCAGCCTCGGGGCACTAGCGAGCACAGATACGCAGTATTTT; cdr3_aa: CASSLGALASTDTQYF
j_call: TRBJ2-7; clone_size: NA; d_call: NA; v_call: TRBV30; cdr3_nt: TGTGCCTGGGCTCCAGGCTCCTACGAGCAGTACTTC; cdr3_aa: CAWAPGSYEQYF
j_call: TRBJ2-2; clone_size: few; d_call: TRBD1; v_call: TRBV11-3; cdr3_nt: TGTGCCAGCAGCACACGGACAGGGTCCGGGGAGCTGTTTTTT; cdr3_aa: CASSTRTGSGELFF
j_call: TRBJ1-5; clone_size: NA; d_call: NA; v_call: TRBV6-1; cdr3_nt: TGTGCCAGCAGCAGGGACCGACGCAATCAGCCCCAGCATTTT; cdr3_aa: CASSRDRRNQPQHF
j_call: TRBJ2-4; clone_size: NA; d_call: NA; v_call: TRBV20-1; cdr3_nt: TGCAGTGTCCCCTCTCCGGACATTCAGTACTTC; cdr3_aa: CSVPSPDIQYF
j_call: TRBJ2-2; clone_size: NA; d_call: NA; v_call: TRBV6-4; cdr3_nt: TGTGCCAGCAGTGACACAGGGAATACCGGGGAGCTGTTTTTT; cdr3_aa: CASSDTGNTGELFF
j_call: TRBJ2-3; clone_size: NA; d_call: TRBD2; v_call: TRBV6-1; cdr3_nt: TGTGCCAGCAGAAACATACTAGCGGGGGGGCCAGAAGATACGCAGTATTTT; cdr3_aa: CASRNILAGGPEDTQYF
j_call: TRBJ2-3; clone_size: NA; d_call: NA; v_call: TRBV11-2; cdr3_nt: TGTGCCAGCAGCTTAGTAGCAGGCCACCACCTGGGAGGCACAGATACGCAGTATTTT; cdr3_aa: CASSLVAGHHLGGTDTQYF
j_call: TRBJ2-2; clone_size: few; d_call: NA; v_call: TRBV2; cdr3_nt: TGTGCCAGCTCAACGGCGGGGGCCCCCACCGGGGAGCTGTTTTTT; cdr3_aa: CASSTAGAPTGELFF
j_call: TRBJ1-5; clone_size: NA; d_call: TRBD1; v_call: TRBV28; cdr3_nt: TGTGCCAGCAGTTCAACAGGGGTCAATCAGCCCCAGCATTTT; cdr3_aa: CASSSTGVNQPQHF
j_call: TRBJ1-2; clone_size: NA; d_call: NA; v_call: TRBV4-3; cdr3_nt: TGCGCCAGCAGCCAAGTACGGTTCCTTGATAACTATGGCTACACCTTC; cdr3_aa: CASSQVRFLDNYGYTF
j_call: TRBJ1-6; clone_size: NA; d_call: NA; v_call: TRBV2; cdr3_nt: TGTGCCAGCAGTGTTGCAGAGACGGGATCACCCCTCCACTTT; cdr3_aa: CASSVAETGSPLHF
j_call: TRBJ1-2; clone_size: NA; d_call: NA; v_call: TRBV6-4; cdr3_nt: TGTGCCAGCAGTGACGGACCCCGCCGCTACACCTTC; cdr3_aa: CASSDGPRRYTF
j_call: TRBJ2-2; clone_size: few; d_call: NA; v_call: TRBV7-3; cdr3_nt: TGTGCCAGCACTCCCAACAGGAACACCGGGGAGCTGTTTTTT; cdr3_aa: CASTPNRNTGELFF
j_call: TRBJ1-6; clone_size: NA; d_call: TRBD1; v_call: TRBV25-1; cdr3_nt: TGTGCCAGCAGCCAAAGGACAGGGGGCTATTCGGGTTCACCCCTCCACTTT; cdr3_aa: CASSQRTGGYSGSPLHF
j_call: TRBJ2-3; clone_size: NA; d_call: TRBD1; v_call: TRBV20-1; cdr3_nt: TGCAGTGCTACTGACAGGGGAAGGGGGACAGATACGCAGTATTTT; cdr3_aa: CSATDRGRGTDTQYF
j_call: TRBJ2-3; clone_size: NA; d_call: NA; v_call: TRBV7-3; cdr3_nt: TGTGCCAGCAGCTTAACGGCAGGCACAGATACGCAGTATTTT; cdr3_aa: CASSLTAGTDTQYF
j_call: TRBJ2-3; clone_size: NA; d_call: TRBD1; v_call: TRBV10-1; cdr3_nt: TGCGCCAGCAGTGAGGCTTCGTTGGGACAGGGATCAGATACGCAGTATTTT; cdr3_aa: CASSEASLGQGSDTQYF
j_call: TRBJ2-5; clone_size: few; d_call: NA; v_call: TRBV24-1; cdr3_nt: TGTGCCACCAGTGATGGGTCAGGAAGGAGAGAGACCCAGTACTTC; cdr3_aa: CATSDGSGRRETQYF
j_call: TRBJ1-1; clone_size: NA; d_call: TRBD1; v_call: TRBV12-3/TRBV12-4; cdr3_nt: TGTGCCAGCAGTTTTTGGCAGGGGGATACTGAAGCTTTCTTT; cdr3_aa: CASSFWQGDTEAFF
j_call: TRBJ1-5; clone_size: few; d_call: NA; v_call: TRBV10-3; cdr3_nt: TGTGCCATCAGTGATCAGGCAGGGAATCAGCCCCAGCATTTT; cdr3_aa: CAISDQAGNQPQHF
j_call: TRBJ2-5; clone_size: NA; d_call: TRBD1; v_call: TRBV10-1; cdr3_nt: TGCGCCAGCTCGACAGGGCAAGAGACCCAGTACTTC; cdr3_aa: CASSTGQETQYF
j_call: TRBJ1-5; clone_size: NA; d_call: TRBD1; v_call: TRBV19; cdr3_nt: TGTGCCAGTAGTTCCGGACAGGGCTACAATCAGCCCCAGCATTTT; cdr3_aa: CASSSGQGYNQPQHF
j_call: TRBJ1-5; clone_size: few; d_call: NA; v_call: TRBV15; cdr3_nt: TGTGCCACCAGCAGAGATCTGGGTAATCAGCCCCAGCATTTT; cdr3_aa: CATSRDLGNQPQHF
j_call: TRBJ1-2; clone_size: NA; d_call: TRBD1; v_call: TRBV6-1; cdr3_nt: TGTGCCAGCAGTCCATTCAAGACAGGGTTTCGTGGCTACACCTTC; cdr3_aa: CASSPFKTGFRGYTF
j_call: TRBJ2-5; clone_size: NA; d_call: TRBD2; v_call: TRBV20-1; cdr3_nt: TGCAGTGCTGGCCCCCATCGACTAGCGGGGCCTACTCAAGAGACCCAGTACTTC; cdr3_aa: CSAGPHRLAGPTQETQYF
j_call: TRBJ2-3; clone_size: NA; d_call: TRBD2; v_call: TRBV12-3/TRBV12-4; cdr3_nt: TGTGCCAGCAGCAAGACTAGCGGCTTTAGCACAGATACGCAGTATTTT; cdr3_aa: CASSKTSGFSTDTQYF
j_call: TRBJ2-1; clone_size: few; d_call: TRBD2; v_call: TRBV6-1; cdr3_nt: TGTGCCAGCACACTACTAGCGGGGGGAACCTACAATGAGCAGTTCTTC; cdr3_aa: CASTLLAGGTYNEQFF
j_call: TRBJ1-3; clone_size: few; d_call: NA; v_call: TRBV6-1; cdr3_nt: TGTGCCAGCAGTGATCTCGACGGCTCTGGAAACACCATATATTTT; cdr3_aa: CASSDLDGSGNTIYF
j_call: TRBJ1-5; clone_size: few; d_call: NA; v_call: TRBV11-2; cdr3_nt: TGTGCCAGCAGCTTAGTATCCTCCAGCAGGGACAATCAGCCCCAGCATTTT; cdr3_aa: CASSLVSSSRDNQPQHF
j_call: TRBJ1-1; clone_size: few; d_call: TRBD1; v_call: TRBV10-2; cdr3_nt: TGCGCCAGCAGTGAGCGACAGGGGGCGAGGGAAGCTTTCTTT; cdr3_aa: CASSERQGAREAFF
j_call: TRBJ1-5; clone_size: NA; d_call: NA; v_call: TRBV7-6; cdr3_nt: TGTGCCAGCAGCAGGGACTCGTATCAGCCCCAGCATTTT; cdr3_aa: CASSRDSYQPQHF
j_call: TRBJ2-3; clone_size: few; d_call: NA; v_call: TRBV20-1; cdr3_nt: TGCAGTGCCCTAGCTGATAGCACAGATACGCAGTATTTT; cdr3_aa: CSALADSTDTQYF
j_call: TRBJ1-1; clone_size: NA; d_call: NA; v_call: TRBV12-3/TRBV12-4; cdr3_nt: TGTGCCAGCGATACTAAGGGGACCATGAACACTGAAGCTTTCTTT; cdr3_aa: CASDTKGTMNTEAFF
j_call: TRBJ2-3; clone_size: NA; d_call: NA; v_call: TRBV20-1; cdr3_nt: TGCAGTGCTAGAGATGTGCAGTATTTT; cdr3_aa: CSARDVQYF
j_call: TRBJ1-2; clone_size: few; d_call: NA; v_call: TRBV5-4; cdr3_nt: TGTGCCAGCAGCTTGGAGGGGTACCCTAACTATGGCTACACCTTC; cdr3_aa: CASSLEGYPNYGYTF
j_call: TRBJ1-6; clone_size: NA; d_call: NA; v_call: TRBV18; cdr3_nt: TGTGCCAGCTCACCACCGAGCGGTGGGAATAATTCACCCCTCCACTTT; cdr3_aa: CASSPPSGGNNSPLHF
j_call: TRBJ2-3; clone_size: NA; d_call: TRBD1; v_call: TRBV7-2; cdr3_nt: TGTGCCAGCAGATACACAGGGGACAGCACAGATACGCAGTACTTT; cdr3_aa: CASRYTGDSTDTQYF
j_call: TRBJ2-3; clone_size: NA; d_call: NA; v_call: TRBV28; cdr3_nt: TGTGCCAGCAGTTTACGGGTGCCAGATACGCAGTATTTT; cdr3_aa: CASSLRVPDTQYF